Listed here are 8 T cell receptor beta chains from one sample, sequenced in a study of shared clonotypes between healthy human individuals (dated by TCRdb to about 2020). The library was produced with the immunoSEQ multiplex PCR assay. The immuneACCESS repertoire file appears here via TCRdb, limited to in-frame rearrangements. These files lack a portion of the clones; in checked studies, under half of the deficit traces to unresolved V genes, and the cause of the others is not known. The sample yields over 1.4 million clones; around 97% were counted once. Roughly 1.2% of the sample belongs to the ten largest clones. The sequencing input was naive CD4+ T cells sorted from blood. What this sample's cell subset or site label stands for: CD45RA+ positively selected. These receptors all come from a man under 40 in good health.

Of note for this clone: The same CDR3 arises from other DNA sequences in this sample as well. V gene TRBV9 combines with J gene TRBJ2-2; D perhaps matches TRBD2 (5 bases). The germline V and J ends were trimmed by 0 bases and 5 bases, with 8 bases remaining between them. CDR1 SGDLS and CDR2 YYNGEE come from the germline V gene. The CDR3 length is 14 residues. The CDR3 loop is CASSVAAGTGELFF. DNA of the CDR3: TGTGCCAGCAGCGTAGCGGCGGGTACCGGGGAGCTGTTTTTT.

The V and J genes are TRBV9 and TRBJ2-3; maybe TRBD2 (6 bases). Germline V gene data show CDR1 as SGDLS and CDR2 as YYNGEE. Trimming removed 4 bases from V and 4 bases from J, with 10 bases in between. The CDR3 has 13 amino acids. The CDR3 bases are TGTGCCAGCAGCAAGACTAGTGCAGATACGCAGTATTTT. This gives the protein CASSKTSADTQYF.

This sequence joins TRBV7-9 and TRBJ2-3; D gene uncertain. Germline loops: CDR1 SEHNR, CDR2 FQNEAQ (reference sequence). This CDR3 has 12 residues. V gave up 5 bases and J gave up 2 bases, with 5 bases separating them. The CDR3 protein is CASSLITDTQYF. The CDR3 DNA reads TGTGCCAGCAGCCTCATCACAGATACGCAGTATTTT.

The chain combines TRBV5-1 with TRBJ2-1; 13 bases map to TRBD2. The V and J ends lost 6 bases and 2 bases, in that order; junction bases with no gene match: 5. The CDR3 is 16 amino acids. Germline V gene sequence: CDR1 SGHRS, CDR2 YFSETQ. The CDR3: CASNQGLAGAYNEQFF. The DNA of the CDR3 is TGCGCCAGCAACCAAGGACTAGCGGGAGCCTACAATGAGCAGTTCTTC.

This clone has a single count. CDR3 DNA sequence: TGTGCCAGCAGCGTGGAATTAATTAGTGGCGGGGAGCTGTTTTTT. It translates to CASSVELISGGELFF. This chain joins TRBV9 and TRBJ2-2, with D unclear. The CDR3 sequence is 15 residues long. Per germline, CDR1 SGDLS and CDR2 YYNGEE. With 2 bases removed from V and 7 bases from J, the gap between germline ends came to 15 bases.

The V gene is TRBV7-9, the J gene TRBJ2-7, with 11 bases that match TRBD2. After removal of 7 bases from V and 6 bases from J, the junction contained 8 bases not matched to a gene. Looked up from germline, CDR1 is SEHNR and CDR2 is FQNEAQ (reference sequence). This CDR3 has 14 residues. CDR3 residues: CASTRGTSGGEQYF. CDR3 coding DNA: TGTGCCAGCACCCGCGGGACTAGCGGAGGCGAGCAGTACTTC.

For the CDR3, the DNA is TGTGCCAGCAGCTTAGCGCCCGTTAGTGTCGAGCAGTACTTC. Its translation: CASSLAPVSVEQYF. The chain couples TRBV7-9 to TRBJ2-7; D not resolved. The CDR3 spans 14 residues. CDR1 and CDR2 from the germline V gene are SEHNR and FQNEAQ (reference sequence). The V and J ends lost 0 bases and 6 bases respectively, with 12 bases between them.

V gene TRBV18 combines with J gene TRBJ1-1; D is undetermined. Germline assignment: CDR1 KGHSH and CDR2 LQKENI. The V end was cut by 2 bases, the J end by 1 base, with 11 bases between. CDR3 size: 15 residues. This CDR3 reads CASSPGLTTNTEAFF. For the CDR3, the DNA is TGTGCCAGCTCACCAGGCCTGACCACGAACACTGAAGCTTTCTTT.